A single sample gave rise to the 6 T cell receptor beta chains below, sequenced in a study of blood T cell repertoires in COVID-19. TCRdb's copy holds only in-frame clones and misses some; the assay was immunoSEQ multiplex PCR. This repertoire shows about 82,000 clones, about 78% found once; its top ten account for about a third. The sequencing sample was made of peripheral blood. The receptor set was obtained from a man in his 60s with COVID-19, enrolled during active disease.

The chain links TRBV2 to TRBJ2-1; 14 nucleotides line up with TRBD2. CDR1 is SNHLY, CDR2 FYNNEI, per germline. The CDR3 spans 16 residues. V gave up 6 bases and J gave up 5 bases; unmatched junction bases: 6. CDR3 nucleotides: TGTGCCAGCAGAGAGGGGACTAGCGGGGGTAACAATGAGCAGTTCTTC. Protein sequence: CASREGTSGGNNEQFF.

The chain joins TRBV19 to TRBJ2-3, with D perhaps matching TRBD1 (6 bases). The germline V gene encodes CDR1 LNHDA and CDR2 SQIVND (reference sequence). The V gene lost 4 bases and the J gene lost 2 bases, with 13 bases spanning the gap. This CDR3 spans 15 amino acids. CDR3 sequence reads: CASSKDSGVTDTQYF. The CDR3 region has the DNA TGTGCCAGTAGTAAGGACAGTGGGGTCACAGATACGCAGTATTTT.

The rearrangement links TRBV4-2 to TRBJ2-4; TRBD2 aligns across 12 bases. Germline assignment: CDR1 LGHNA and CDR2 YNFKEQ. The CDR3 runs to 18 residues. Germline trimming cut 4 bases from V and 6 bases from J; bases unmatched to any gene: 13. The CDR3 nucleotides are TGTGCCAGCAGCCGGTCAGAGACTAGCGGGAGCGGGCCAAACATTCAGTACTTC. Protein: CASSRSETSGSGPNIQYF.

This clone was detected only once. CDR3 sequence reads: CASSVVAGVGTQYF. The CDR3, as DNA: TGTGCCAGCAGCGTAGTAGCGGGAGTTGGGACCCAGTACTTC. This chain joins TRBV9 and TRBJ2-5, with 9 positions matching TRBD2. CDR3 length: 14 residues. With 0 bases clipped from V and 7 bases from J, the junction kept 4 bases outside the gene matches. The germline V gene encodes CDR1 SGDLS and CDR2 YYNGEE. The full variable domain, rest sourced from reference TRBV9 and TRBJ2-5, is DSGVTQTPKHLITATGQRVTLRCSPRSGDLSVYWYQQSLDQGLQFLIQYYNGEERAKGNILERFSAQQFPDLHSELNLSSLELGDSALYFCASSVVAGVGTQYFGPGTRLLVL.

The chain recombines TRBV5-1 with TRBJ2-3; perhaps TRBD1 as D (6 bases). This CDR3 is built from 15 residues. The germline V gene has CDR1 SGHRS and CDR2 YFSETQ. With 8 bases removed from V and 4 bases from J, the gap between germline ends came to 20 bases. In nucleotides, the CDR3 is TGCGCCAGTGGCGAAGGGACACTATGGGCAGATACGCAGTATTTT. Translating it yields CASGEGTLWADTQYF.

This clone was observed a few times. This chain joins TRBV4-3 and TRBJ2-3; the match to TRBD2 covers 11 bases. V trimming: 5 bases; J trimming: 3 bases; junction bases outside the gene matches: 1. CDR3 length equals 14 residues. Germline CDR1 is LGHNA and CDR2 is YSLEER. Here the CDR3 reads CASSGTSGTDTQYF. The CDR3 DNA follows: TGCGCCAGCAGCGGGACTAGCGGTACAGATACGCAGTATTTT.